This record covers a single T cell receptor beta chain. Its matching antigen is unknown. The CDR3 spans 18 residues. Germline V gene lookup returns CDR1 SEHNR and CDR2 FQNEAQ (reference sequence). V dropped 0 bases and J dropped 1 base, with 19 bases sitting between them. This sample stems from a study of T cell responses to AZD1222 COVID-19 vaccine. Whole-study findings and limits: Regions left unmutated in variants are reportedly the target of nearly half of spike-specific TCRs. Repertoires were sampled only after the peak T cell response.

Assay used: immunoSEQ multiplex PCR; TCRdb lists only in-frame clones, some missing. Of 110,000 to 150,000 clones listed, approximately 91% are singletons. This clonotype was sampled from an adult in good health. Source: peripheral blood, taken on day 0 of AZD1222 vaccination. This chain links TRBV7-9 with TRBJ2-7; D could derive from TRBD1 or TRBD2 (7 bases each). The CDR3 loop reads CASSLALLRQGGSYEQYF. CDR3 DNA sequence: TGTGCCAGCAGCTTAGCTCTGTTGCGACAGGGAGGGTCCTACGAGCAGTACTTC.